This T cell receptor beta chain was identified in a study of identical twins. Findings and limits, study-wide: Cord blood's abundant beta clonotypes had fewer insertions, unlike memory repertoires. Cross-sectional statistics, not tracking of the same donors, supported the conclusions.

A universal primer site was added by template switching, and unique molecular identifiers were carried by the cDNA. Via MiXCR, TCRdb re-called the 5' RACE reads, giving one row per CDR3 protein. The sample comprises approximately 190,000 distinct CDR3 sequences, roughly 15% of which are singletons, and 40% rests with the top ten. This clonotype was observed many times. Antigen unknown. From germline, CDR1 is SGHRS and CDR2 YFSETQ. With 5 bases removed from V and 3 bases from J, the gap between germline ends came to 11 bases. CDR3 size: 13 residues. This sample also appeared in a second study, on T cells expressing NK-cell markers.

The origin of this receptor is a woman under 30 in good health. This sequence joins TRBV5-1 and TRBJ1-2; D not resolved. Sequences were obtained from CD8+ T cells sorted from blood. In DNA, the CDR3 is TGCGCCAGCAGTCTGTTGAACTACTATGGCTACACCTTC. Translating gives CASSLLNYYGYTF.